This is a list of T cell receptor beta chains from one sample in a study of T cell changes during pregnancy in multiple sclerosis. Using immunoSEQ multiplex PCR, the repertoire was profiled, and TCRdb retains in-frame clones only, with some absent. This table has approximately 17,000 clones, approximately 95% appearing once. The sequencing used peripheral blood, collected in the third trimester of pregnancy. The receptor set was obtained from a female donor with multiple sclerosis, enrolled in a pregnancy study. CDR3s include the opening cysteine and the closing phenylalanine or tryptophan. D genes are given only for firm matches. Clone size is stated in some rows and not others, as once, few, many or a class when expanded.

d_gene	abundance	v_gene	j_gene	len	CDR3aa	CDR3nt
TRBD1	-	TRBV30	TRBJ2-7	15	CAWSPSDRTSYEQYF	TGTGCCTGGAGTCCATCGGACAGGACCTCCTACGAGCAGTACTTC
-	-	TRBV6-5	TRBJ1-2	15	CASITGTSRGFGYTF	TGTGCCAGCATTACTGGGACATCCAGAGGGTTTGGCTACACCTTC
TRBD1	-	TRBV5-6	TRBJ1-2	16	CASFSPRTGFNYGYTF	TGTGCCAGCTTCTCCCCCAGGACAGGGTTTAACTATGGCTACACCTTC
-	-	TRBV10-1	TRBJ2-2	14	CASSLTQGTGELFF	TGCGCCAGCAGTTTAACCCAGGGAACCGGGGAGCTGTTTTTT
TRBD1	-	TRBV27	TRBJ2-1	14	CASSLWDRDNEQFF	TGTGCCAGCAGTTTATGGGACAGGGACAATGAGCAGTTCTTC
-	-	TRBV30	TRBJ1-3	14	CAWSAGTSGNTIYF	TGTGCCTGGAGTGCTGGGACAAGCGGAAACACCATATATTTT
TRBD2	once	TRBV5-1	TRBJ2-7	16	CASSLAPSGLTYEQYF	TGCGCCAGCAGCTTGGCCCCTAGCGGGTTAACCTACGAGCAGTACTTC
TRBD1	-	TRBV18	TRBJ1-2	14	CASSLPGQGSGYTF	TGTGCCAGCTCACTACCTGGACAGGGGTCTGGCTACACCTTC
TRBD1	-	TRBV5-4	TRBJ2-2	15	CASALGTANTGELFF	TGTGCCAGTGCTTTAGGGACAGCGAACACCGGGGAGCTGTTTTTT
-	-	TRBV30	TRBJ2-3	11	CAWRGGDTQYF	TGTGCCTGGAGAGGCGGAGATACGCAGTATTTT
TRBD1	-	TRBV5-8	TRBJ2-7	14	CASSKRQGVDEQYF	TGTGCCAGCAGCAAGAGACAGGGTGTCGACGAGCAGTACTTC
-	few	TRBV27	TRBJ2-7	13	CASSLSRAYEQYF	TGTGCCAGCAGTTTATCGCGAGCTTACGAGCAGTACTTC
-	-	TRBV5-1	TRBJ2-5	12	CASSTGRETQYF	TGCGCCAGCAGCACAGGGCGAGAGACCCAGTACTTC
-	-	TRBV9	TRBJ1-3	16	CASSVDPSGSGNTIYF	TGTGCCAGCAGCGTAGATCCGTCGGGCTCTGGAAACACCATATATTTT
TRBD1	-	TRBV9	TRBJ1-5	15	CASSATGGHNQPQHF	TGTGCCAGCAGCGCAACAGGGGGACACAATCAGCCCCAGCATTTT
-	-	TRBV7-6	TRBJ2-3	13	CASSLDPEDTQYF	TGTGCCAGCAGCTTAGACCCAGAAGATACGCAGTATTTT
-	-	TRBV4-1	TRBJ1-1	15	CASSQVADGNTEAFF	TGCGCCAGCAGCCAAGTGGCGGATGGGAACACTGAAGCTTTCTTT